The TCR beta chain described here comes from a study of CD8 T cells in ankylosing spondylitis. Trimming at V came to 5 bases and at J to 7 bases, leaving 9 bases not matched to a gene. The CDR3 is 15 amino acids. About this clonotype: What it recognizes is unknown.

Quantitative barcoded 5'-RACE was used to prepare TCR beta libraries. TCRdb fed the 5' RACE reads into MiXCR, producing one record per CDR3 protein. The sample consists of 380,000 or so distinct CDR3 sequences, approximately 20% of them appearing once. General study findings and limits: Seemingly distinctive of ankylosing spondylitis blood was a TCR beta motif formed by eight highly homologous variants. Earlier literature documents some of the motif variants in reactive arthritis synovial fluid and blood.

The sequencing sample was made of blood, either unsorted or a sorted T cell fraction (not recorded which). The V and J genes are TRBV12-3 or TRBV12-4 and TRBJ2-2; 8 nucleotides align to TRBD2. This TCR came from a male donor with ankylosing spondylitis or in good health (not recorded which). The CDR3 bases are TGTGCCAGCAGTGCCTCGGGGGGGCCCGGCGGGGAGCTGTTTTTT. It encodes CASSASGGPGGELFF.